Listed below are T cell receptor beta chains from one sample, sequenced in a study of blood T cell repertoires in COVID-19. TCRdb's copy holds only in-frame clones and misses some; the assay was immunoSEQ multiplex PCR. The sample holds over 300,000 clones; around 83% are singletons and the top ten take about 1.2%. The sequenced sample consisted of peripheral blood. Receptors originate from a woman in her fifties or sixties with acute or convalescent COVID-19. CDR3s include the opening cysteine and the closing phenylalanine or tryptophan. The D gene is left open where the match is weak. Part of the rows lack a size; the others show once, few, many or a class for expanded clones.

CDR3 length	clone size	V gene	D gene	J gene	CDR3 protein	CDR3 DNA
16	once	TRBV3-1/TRBV3-2	TRBD1	TRBJ1-6	CASSQDGTGYYSPLHF	TGTGCCAGCAGCCAAGATGGGACAGGGTACTATTCACCCCTCCACTTT
13	NA	TRBV12-5	TRBD1	TRBJ1-2	CASGTQGGYGYTF	TGTGCTAGTGGTACCCAGGGGGGTTATGGCTACACCTTC
16	NA	TRBV11-2	TRBD2	TRBJ2-1	CASSSLTSGRGNEQFF	TGTGCCAGCAGCTCACTAACTAGCGGGAGAGGGAATGAGCAGTTCTTC
16	NA	TRBV5-6	TRBD1	TRBJ1-1	CASSLVGDSGNTEAFF	TGTGCCAGCAGCTTGGTTGGGGACAGTGGGAACACTGAAGCTTTCTTT
14	once	TRBV2	TRBD1	TRBJ2-7	CASRPEAGGYEQYF	TGTGCCAGCAGGCCGGAAGCAGGGGGCTACGAGCAGTACTTC
14	NA	TRBV5-1	TRBD2	TRBJ2-3	CASSDASGGDTQYF	TGCGCCAGCAGCGACGCTAGCGGAGGGGATACGCAGTATTTT
13	once	TRBV2	NA	TRBJ2-5	CASRRTSQETQYF	TGTGCCAGCAGACGGACATCCCAAGAGACCCAGTACTTC
14	NA	TRBV3-1/TRBV3-2	NA	TRBJ1-2	CASSLGTNNYGYTF	TGTGCCAGCAGTCTTGGGACAAATAACTATGGCTACACCTTC
13	NA	TRBV7-9	NA	TRBJ1-6	CASSRDTGSPLHF	TGTGCCAGCAGCCGGGACACGGGATCACCCCTCCACTTT
13	NA	TRBV12-3/TRBV12-4	NA	TRBJ1-2	CASIERGGRGYTF	TGTGCCAGCATCGAGAGGGGGGGGAGAGGCTACACCTTC
17	NA	TRBV5-1	TRBD1	TRBJ1-6	CASSSLSGTGFNSPLHF	TGCGCCAGCAGCTCACTTTCTGGGACAGGGTTTAATTCACCCCTCCACTTT
16	NA	TRBV5-1	TRBD1	TRBJ1-3	CASSLVGTGSGNTIYF	TGCGCCAGCAGCTTGGTTGGGACAGGATCTGGAAACACCATATATTTT
15	NA	TRBV7-6	TRBD1	TRBJ1-2	CASSLVGQGDYGYTF	TGTGCCAGCAGCTTAGTAGGACAGGGGGACTATGGCTACACCTTC
13	NA	TRBV7-9	NA	TRBJ2-2	CASRGGNTGELFF	TGTGCCAGCAGAGGCGGAAACACCGGGGAGCTGTTTTTT
16	NA	TRBV5-4	TRBD1	TRBJ1-3	CASSLSGGATGNTIYF	TGTGCCAGCAGCCTATCAGGGGGCGCAACTGGAAACACCATATATTTT
16	few	TRBV7-2	TRBD1	TRBJ1-5	CASSLGVGRGDQPQHF	TGTGCCAGCAGCTTAGGAGTTGGCAGGGGGGATCAGCCCCAGCATTTT
16	NA	TRBV10-3	TRBD1	TRBJ1-3	CAISGQGPSSGNTIYF	TGTGCCATCAGTGGACAGGGGCCGAGCTCTGGAAACACCATATATTTT
15	NA	TRBV9	TRBD1	TRBJ1-2	CASSVGQGVYYGYTF	TGTGCCAGCAGCGTAGGACAGGGCGTCTACTATGGCTACACCTTC
15	NA	TRBV18	TRBD1	TRBJ1-5	CASSPGTGGNQPQHF	TGTGCCAGCTCCCCAGGGACAGGAGGCAATCAGCCCCAGCATTTT
14	NA	TRBV5-8	NA	TRBJ2-4	CASVPRAGRNIQYF	TGTGCCAGCGTCCCGCGGGCGGGGAGAAACATTCAGTACTTC